This T cell receptor (beta chain) was profiled in a study of cytomegalovirus exposure and HLA in healthy donors. General study results and limits: In the approximately 130 validation repertoires, just under 95% of cluster scores exceeded 0, per a later analysis. Rare sequences made up most TCRs, while some public TCRs were found in many donors. The authors enumerated roughly 180 TCR beta chains as linked to cytomegalovirus.

About this clone: Its matching antigen is unknown.

Clones were read by immunoSEQ multiplex PCR, and TCRdb kept only the in-frame ones, dropping some. Counted here are about 160,000 clones, about 90% occurring once; the ten biggest clones make up over 9%. The V and J ends lost 10 bases and 3 bases, in that order; junction bases with no gene match: 5. The CDR3 spans 13 residues. Germline assignment: CDR1 MNHEY and CDR2 SVGAGI. The TCR comes from a woman between 18 and 29 years old in good health and CMV-seropositive. This sequence joins TRBV6-5 and TRBJ2-1; 8 bases fit TRBD1. The specimen was PBMCs. CDR3 in DNA: TGTGCCACCGGACAGGGCGGCTACAATGAGCAGTTCTTC. Translating gives CATGQGGYNEQFF.